The source of this T cell receptor (beta chain) is a study of blood T cells in healthy people across ages. General study findings and limits: Without sorted subsets, naive and antigen-experienced compartments could not be conclusively compared.

Germline V gene data show CDR1 as SGHVS and CDR2 as FNYEAQ. With 5 bases removed from V and 0 bases from J, the gap between germline ends came to 11 bases. The CDR3 has 14 amino acids. A sample-barcoded 5' primer and a J-beta primer mix were used in a second PCR of roughly 6 to 11 cycles. There were at least 3 million CDR3-containing paired-end reads obtained from each sample. TCRdb reprocessed the 5' RACE reads with MiXCR, giving one entry per CDR3 protein. The sample has 1,800,000 or so distinct CDR3 sequences, roughly 43% seen once; the top ten hold roughly 23%. Only a few counts were recorded for this clonotype. Antigen specificity is unknown. Healthy Caucasian individuals from Russia aged about 6 to 100 were enrolled as donors. Each sample gave at least 6.5 million isolated PBMCs.

J is TRBJ2-7 and V is TRBV7-6, with unresolved D. Sequenced material: blood. The receptor comes from a human donor in good health. The CDR3, as DNA: TGTGCCAGCAGCCCTGGGCCTGACTCCTACGAGCAGTACTTC. It yields the protein CASSPGPDSYEQYF.